The clone carrying this T cell receptor (beta chain) was seen at least ten times. Its specificity is not known. Other nucleotide sequences in the sample specify the same CDR3. All patients were untreated before thyroid surgery. TCRdb recomputed clones from the PCR reads via MiXCR. The table lists around 59,000 clones, under 20% of them singletons. This CDR3 spans 14 amino acids. V lost 2 bases and J 0 bases, leaving 7 bases between the germline ends. This sample was taken from a study of metastatic and nonmetastatic thyroid tumors. Study-wide findings and caveats: The study reportedly found significantly higher TCR beta diversity in malignant thyroid tumors than benign nodules, in blood and tumor.

This TCR was recovered from a male donor with papillary thyroid cancer or a benign thyroid nodule (not recorded which). Some clones in this sample may be carry-over from other donors' samples. Input material: blood. The J gene is TRBJ1-1, the V gene TRBV12-3 or TRBV12-4; no reliable D call. CDR3 DNA: TGTGCCAGCAGTTTACAAGCTATGAACACTGAAGCTTTCTTT. This encodes CASSLQAMNTEAFF.